What follows are 24 T cell receptor beta chains derived from one specimen sequenced in a study of cytomegalovirus exposure and HLA in healthy donors (dated by TCRdb to 2017 to 2019). To prepare the library, the immunoSEQ multiplex PCR assay was applied. For the multiplex PCR, a mixture combining 60 forward primers for TCR Vbeta segments and 13 reverse primers for TCR Jbeta segments was used. TCRdb took this table from immuneACCESS and kept in-frame rearrangements with V and J called. Such tables lack part of the clones; where checked against another copy, unresolved V genes explain under half of the gap, and the rest is unexplained. This sample holds some 94,000 clones; around 77% were observed only once. The top ten clonotypes cover around 3.4% of the sample. Sequencing input: PBMCs. Receptor source: a man aged 35-49 years in good health and CMV-seronegative.

Details on this clone: Other DNA sequences of this sample code for an identical CDR3. The chain carries TRBV25-1 and TRBJ1-1; 9 bases are a match to TRBD1. From germline, CDR1 is MGHDK and CDR2 SYGVNS. The CDR3 loop spans 13 amino acids. The J segment lost 1 base and the V segment lost 8 bases, leaving 2 bases of the junction unmatched. The chain's CDR3 is CASRGQGNTEAFF. DNA for the CDR3: TGTGCCAGCCGGGGACAGGGGAACACTGAAGCTTTCTTT.

CDR3 sequence reads: CAYHGGSSYEQYF. The CDR3 bases are TGTGCCTACCACGGGGGAAGCTCCTACGAGCAGTACTTC. The V gene is TRBV30, the J gene TRBJ2-7, with a tentative D call TRBD2 (6 bases). Trimming shortened V by 7 bases and J by 0 bases, and 13 bases separated the two germline ends. This CDR3 is built from 13 residues. Germline CDR1 and CDR2: GTSNPN and SVGIG (reference sequence). Looking up the rest from reference TRBV30 and TRBJ2-7 gives the full variable domain: SQTIHQWPATLVQPVGSPLSLECTVEGTSNPNLYWYRQAAGRGLQLLFYSVGIGQISSEVPQNLSASRPQDRQFILSSKKLLLSDSGFYLCAYHGGSSYEQYFGPGTRLTVT.

The V call is TRBV5-6, the J call TRBJ1-5, with 7 bases lining up with TRBD1. Germline-derived CDR1 and CDR2 are SGHDT and YYEEEE. V lost 4 bases to trimming and J lost 3 bases; unmatched junction nucleotides: 4. The CDR3 is made up of 14 amino acids. As DNA, the CDR3 is TGTGCCAGCAGCACGGGACAGTTCAATCAGCCCCAGCATTTT. It specifies CASSTGQFNQPQHF.

This clone was counted only a few times. This sequence joins TRBV2 and TRBJ1-1; TRBD1 aligns across 9 bases. CDR3 length equals 12 residues. In germline, CDR1 is SNHLY, CDR2 FYNNEI. V gave up 8 bases and J gave up 6 bases; unmatched junction bases: 4. The DNA for the CDR3 is TGTGCCAGCGGGACAGGGTTCTCTGAAGCTTTCTTT. Its protein is CASGTGFSEAFF.

The chain is built from TRBV11-2 and TRBJ1-3, with D perhaps matching TRBD1 (5 bases). Germline V gene data show CDR1 as SGHAT and CDR2 as FQNNGV. The CDR3 is 17 residues long. Trimming removed 2 bases from V and 0 bases from J, with 14 bases in between. CDR3 sequence (DNA): TGTGCCAGCAGCTTATTGGGGGGACCGTACTCTGGAAACACCATATATTTT. It is translated as CASSLLGGPYSGNTIYF. The complete variable domain, with remaining parts taken from reference TRBV11-2 and TRBJ1-3, reads EAGVAQSPRYKIIEKRQSVAFWCNPISGHATLYWYQQILGQGPKLLIQFQNNGVVDDSQLPKDRFSAERLKGVDSTLKIQPAKLEDSAVYLCASSLLGGPYSGNTIYFGEGSWLTVV.

The rearrangement uses TRBV7-2 and TRBJ1-1, with no clear D. The CDR3 contains 12 residues. Per the germline V gene, CDR1 is SGHTA and CDR2 is FQGNSA. V was cut by 5 bases and J by 6 bases, with 10 bases left in between. The CDR3 region is CASSVDEAEAFF. In nucleotides, the CDR3 is TGTGCCAGCAGCGTCGACGAGGCTGAAGCTTTCTTT. Variable domain in full (rest from reference TRBV7-2 and TRBJ1-1): GAGVSQSPSNKVTEKGKDVELRCDPISGHTALYWYRQSLGQGLEFLIYFQGNSAPDKSGLPSDRFSAERTGGSVSTLTIQRTQQEDSAVYLCASSVDEAEAFFGQGTRLTVV.

The chain is built from TRBV28 and TRBJ1-5, with 7 bases fitting TRBD1. CDR3 length: 15 amino acids. V was clipped by 5 bases and J by 2 bases; unmatched bases: 6. CDR1 and CDR2 (germline): MDHEN, SYDVKM. This CDR3 is CASSEYRGGNQPQHF. CDR3 sequence (DNA): TGTGCCAGCAGTGAATACAGGGGAGGCAATCAGCCCCAGCATTTT.

The chain joins TRBV19 to TRBJ2-7; TRBD2 aligns across 9 bases. Unmatched junction bases numbered 11, after V lost 4 bases and J lost 7 bases. This CDR3 has 15 amino acids. The V gene's germline CDR1 is LNHDA and CDR2 SQIVND (reference sequence). This chain's CDR3 is CASSTLAGPSGEQYF. CDR3 nucleotide sequence: TGTGCCAGTAGTACCCTAGCGGGACCCTCTGGTGAGCAGTACTTC.

V and J are TRBV2 and TRBJ1-5, with D possibly TRBD1 on 5 matching bases. The ends were cut back, 3 bases at V and 0 bases at J, with 9 bases in the middle. Looked up from germline, CDR1 is SNHLY and CDR2 is FYNNEI. The CDR3 consists of 15 residues. This CDR3 is CASSDREDSNQPQHF. The CDR3, as DNA: TGTGCCAGCAGTGACAGGGAAGATAGCAATCAGCCCCAGCATTTT.

The rearrangement uses TRBV5-6 and TRBJ1-1; a possible D gene is TRBD1 (5 bases). Germline CDR1 and CDR2: SGHDT and YYEEEE. The CDR3 sequence is 13 residues long. V lost 1 base and J 4 bases, leaving 8 bases between the germline ends. In nucleotides, the CDR3 is TGTGCCAGCAGCTTGACGGGGGGCACTGAAGCTTTCTTT. Residues: CASSLTGGTEAFF.

CDR3 sequence reads: CASSFITTGNNSPLHF. The CDR3 coding sequence is TGTGCCAGCAGCTTCATCACGACAGGGAATAATTCACCCCTCCACTTT. This chain uses TRBV7-9 with TRBJ1-6; the match to TRBD1 covers 7 bases. The V and J ends lost 3 bases and 5 bases, in that order; junction bases with no gene match: 7. This CDR3 region has 16 residues. Germline CDR1 and CDR2: SEHNR and FQNEAQ (reference sequence).

The chain joins TRBV9 to TRBJ2-1; 8 nucleotides match TRBD1. Germline V gene data show CDR1 as SGDLS and CDR2 as YYNGEE. Unmatched junction bases numbered 2, after V lost 0 bases and J lost 3 bases. This CDR3 contains 15 residues. The CDR3 coding sequence is TGTGCCAGCAGCGTAGGGACAGGGAACTACAATGAGCAGTTCTTC. Protein sequence: CASSVGTGNYNEQFF.

The chain uses TRBV6-4 and TRBJ2-7; 8 nucleotides match TRBD2. J was trimmed by 0 bases and V by 7 bases; bases with no gene match: 14. The CDR3 loop spans 17 amino acids. Germline V gene lookup returns CDR1 MRHNA and CDR2 SNTAGT. The CDR3 loop reads CASTPLAASGCSYEQYF. Here the CDR3 DNA reads TGTGCCAGCACCCCCCTCGCGGCTAGCGGGTGCTCCTACGAGCAGTACTTC.

J is TRBJ1-6 and V is TRBV6-6; D remains unclear. This CDR3 is 12 amino acids long. Trimming shortened V by 5 bases and J by 5 bases, and 4 bases separated the two germline ends. Germline V gene lookup returns CDR1 MNHNY and CDR2 SVGAGI (reference sequence). CDR3 in DNA: TGTGCCAGCAGTCGGGATAATTCACCCCTCCACTTT. Translation gives CASSRDNSPLHF.

The gene calls are TRBV5-1 and TRBJ1-1; perhaps TRBD1 as D (5 bases). The CDR3 extends over 14 amino acids. Trimming stripped 0 bases from V and 5 bases from J, with 11 bases between. Germline loops: CDR1 SGHRS, CDR2 YFSETQ. The CDR3 coding sequence is TGCGCCAGCAGCTTGGAAGGTCCAGGGACTGAAGCTTTCTTT. Protein product: CASSLEGPGTEAFF.

This chain's CDR3 is CASRDRQASSGNTIYF. CDR3 in DNA: TGTGCCAGCAGAGATCGACAGGCGAGCTCTGGAAACACCATATATTTT. The genes are TRBV6-6 and TRBJ1-3, with a possible D match to TRBD1 (6 bases). Trimming took 6 bases from V and 0 from J, leaving 15 bases between them. Germline CDR1 reads MNHNY; CDR2 reads SVGAGI (reference sequence). The CDR3 has 16 amino acids.

The chain combines TRBV5-1 with TRBJ2-5; TRBD1 matches at 7 bases. The CDR3 is 16 amino acids. V dropped 4 bases and J dropped 2; count of bases not matched to a gene: 11. CDR1 is SGHRS and CDR2 is YFSETQ in the germline V gene. The CDR3 DNA follows: TGCGCCAGCAGCCCAATCCGAGGACAGGTACAAGAGACCCAGTACTTC. Residues: CASSPIRGQVQETQYF. Variable domain in full (rest from reference TRBV5-1 and TRBJ2-5): KAGVTQTPRYLIKTRGQQVTLSCSPISGHRSVSWYQQTPGQGLQFLFEYFSETQRNKGNFPGRFSGRQFSNSRSEMNVSTLELGDSALYLCASSPIRGQVQETQYFGPGTRLLVL.

The chain has TRBV11-2 and TRBJ2-7, with TRBD1 matching over 10 bases. Germline CDR1 SGHAT, CDR2 FQNNGV. This CDR3 has 15 residues. J lost 0 bases, V lost 5 bases, and 4 bases had no gene match. CDR3 in amino acids: CASSAGQGHSYEQYF. CDR3 nucleotide sequence: TGTGCCAGCAGCGCGGGACAGGGGCACTCCTACGAGCAGTACTTC.

This chain uses TRBV2 with TRBJ2-7, with D uncertain. The CDR3 covers 14 residues. The germline CDR1 and CDR2 sequences are SNHLY and FYNNEI. V shed 6 bases and J shed 5 bases, with 17 bases lying between them. CDR3: CASRERVLLDEQYF. The CDR3 nucleotides read TGTGCCAGCAGGGAAAGAGTCCTCCTGGACGAGCAGTACTTC.

A single count supports this clone. V and J are TRBV7-8 and TRBJ1-5; possibly TRBD1 for D (5 bases). Trimming left V 5 bases short and J 5 bases short, with 10 bases between. The CDR3 loop spans 13 amino acids. Germline V gene data show CDR1 as SGHVS and CDR2 as FQNEAQ. CDR3 region: CASSGGEDQPQHF. In DNA, the CDR3 is TGTGCCAGCAGCGGAGGGGAAGATCAGCCCCAGCATTTT.

V usage is TRBV7-2 and J usage is TRBJ1-5; 7 nucleotides match TRBD1. Unmatched junction bases numbered 6, after V lost 2 bases and J lost 5 bases. The CDR3 loop spans 15 amino acids. Germline CDR1 reads SGHTA; CDR2 reads FQGNSA. CDR3 sequence (DNA): TGTGCCAGCAGCTTACTGGGGCAGGGGGATCAGCCCCAGCATTTT. Translating it yields CASSLLGQGDQPQHF.

The chain has TRBV28 and TRBJ2-6; TRBD1 matches at 8 bases. CDR3 length: 20 residues. J lost 2 bases, V lost 3 bases, and 15 bases had no gene match. The V gene's germline CDR1 is MDHEN and CDR2 SYDVKM. CDR3 sequence: CASSFPRVGQGNAGANVLTF. The CDR3 DNA sequence: TGTGCCAGCAGTTTCCCTCGGGTCGGACAGGGTAACGCTGGGGCCAACGTCCTGACTTTC.

The V gene is TRBV4-1, the J gene TRBJ2-3; D ambiguous. CDR3 size: 15 residues. Germline V lookup: CDR1 MGHRA, CDR2 YSYEKL. V lost 2 bases and J lost 4, with 13 bases in between. The CDR3 nucleotides read TGCGCCAGCAGCCAACGAGCCCCCCGGGCAGATACGCAGTATTTT. Protein sequence: CASSQRAPRADTQYF.

The CDR3 loop reads CASSEVGQWVGYTF. CDR3 nucleotide sequence: TGTGCCAGCAGTGAAGTCGGACAGTGGGTTGGCTACACCTTC. The gene calls are TRBV25-1 and TRBJ1-2; D is perhaps TRBD1 (6 bases). In germline, CDR1 is MGHDK, CDR2 SYGVNS. The V end lost 2 bases, the J end lost 7 bases, and 14 bases lay between the germline ends. This CDR3 is 14 amino acids long.